This T cell receptor (beta chain) appears in the sequencing data of a study of Ad26.COV2.S vaccination and SARS-CoV-2 variants. Study outcomes and limitations: The analyses of TCR breadth and depth may have understated the size of total T cell responses. Recipients of vaccine and of placebo showed similar breadth of their non-spike TCR repertoires.

Method: immunoSEQ multiplex PCR; TCRdb's copy keeps in-frame clones and lacks some. The sample has some 640,000 clones; roughly 90% are singletons. Treatment defined: roughly 19 received Ad26.COV2.S at low or high dose, single or two shots; several received placebo; per-sample allocation not given. Samples were taken on day 63 after the first vaccine or placebo injection. About this clone itself: Its antigen is as yet unknown.

This CDR3 is built from 14 residues. V lost 8 bases, J lost 1 base, and 5 bases stayed unmatched. The V gene's germline CDR1 is SEHNR and CDR2 FQNEAQ (reference sequence). This receptor was taken from a person between 18 and 65 years old who received the Ad26.COV2.S COVID-19 vaccine or a placebo. The chain has TRBV7-9 and TRBJ2-4; 7 bases line up with TRBD2. Sequencing used peripheral blood, obtained in a trial of Ad26.COV2.S vaccine versus placebo. The CDR3 region has the DNA TGTGCCAGCGGCCCCGGGGGGGCCAAAAACATTCAGTACTTC. Encoded protein: CASGPGGAKNIQYF. Full variable domain (rest looked up from reference TRBV7-9 and TRBJ2-4): DTGVSQNPRHKITKRGQNVTFRCDPISEHNRLYWYRQTLGQGPEFLTYFQNEAQLEKSRLLSDRFSAERPKGSFSTLEIQRTEQGDSAMYLCASGPGGAKNIQYFGAGTRLSVL.